Below, one TCR beta chain is given with its context. Its target is unknown. This record belongs to a study of cytomegalovirus exposure and HLA in healthy donors. Findings and caveats of the study: Per published reports, the classifier diagnosed cytomegalovirus status with high specificity and sensitivity. Immune exposure information comprised only CMV serostatus.

Germline CDR1 SNHLY, CDR2 FYNNEI. This CDR3 comprises 15 residues. J lost 4 bases, V lost 3 bases, and 7 bases had no gene match. PCR involved 60 Vbeta and 13 Jbeta primers. The protocol was immunoSEQ multiplex PCR, while the TCRdb copy is restricted to in-frame clones and leaves out a portion. The sample has roughly 150,000 clones; under 70% are singletons. This sequence joins TRBV2 and TRBJ2-7; 9 bases map to TRBD1. Material: PBMCs. This clonotype was obtained from a man younger than 40 in good health and CMV-seropositive. This CDR3 reads CASSDSGTGQYEQYF. In nucleotides, the CDR3 is TGTGCCAGCAGTGATTCAGGGACAGGGCAATACGAGCAGTACTTC.